This T cell receptor (beta chain) was captured in a study of cytomegalovirus exposure and HLA in healthy donors. The PCR employed 60 Vbeta primers together with 13 Jbeta primers. Measured with immunoSEQ multiplex PCR; TCRdb has only the in-frame clones, and not every one. This sample carries under 100,000 clones, with approximately 4.2% going to the ten biggest clones. The CDR3 sequence is 15 residues long. Germline V CDR1 and CDR2: SGHVS, FQNEAQ. Trimming took off 5 bases at V and 9 bases at J, with 20 bases between the two ends. The sequence was collected from a man in his thirties or forties in good health and CMV-seronegative. The J gene is TRBJ1-5, the V gene TRBV7-8, with D unresolved. Sequenced sample: PBMCs. Here the CDR3 reads CASSNPREVIGPQHF. CDR3 nucleotide sequence: TGTGCCAGCAGCAACCCACGGGAGGTAATAGGGCCCCAGCATTTT.